The entry that follows covers one T cell receptor beta chain sequence. Libraries were prepared by immunoSEQ multiplex PCR; TCRdb keeps only in-frame clonotypes and omits some of them. The repertoire holds 320,000 or so clones, with approximately 81% as singletons. Deletions cut 4 bases from V and 7 bases from J, with 18 bases between. The CDR3 runs 15 residues. Germline V gene data show CDR1 as SGHRS and CDR2 as YFSETQ. The sample comes from a study of blood T cell repertoires in COVID-19. Cohort assignment relied on participant-reported clinical history. Contact with a PCR-confirmed or clinician-diagnosed COVID-19 case occurred within 2 weeks of entry.

The sequencing input was PBMCs or T cells enriched from blood (not recorded which). This chain uses TRBV5-1 with TRBJ2-1, with D possibly being TRBD2 (5 bases). The clonotype comes from a woman aged 25 to 39 who had been exposed to COVID-19. The CDR3 reads CASSPDTRLVNEQFF. In nucleotides, the CDR3 is TGCGCCAGCAGCCCCGATACTAGATTAGTGAATGAGCAGTTCTTC.